Presented here are 14 T cell receptor beta chains from one specimen sequenced in a study of T cells in Graves' hyperthyroidism and ophthalmopathy. TCR beta CDR3 sequences were amplified from RNA transcripts. HTBI primers were used for first-round RT-PCR of the TCR CDR3. MiXCR, run by TCRdb on the multiplex PCR reads, gives a single entry per CDR3 protein. In the table there are some 140,000 distinct CDR3 sequences, roughly a fifth of which are singletons. The sample comprised blood. These receptors all stem from a woman aged 45-65 years with Graves' hyperthyroidism that later progressed to Graves' ophthalmopathy.

This clonotype was picked up many times. The chain couples TRBV30 to TRBJ2-7; D may be TRBD1 (5 bases). This CDR3 contains 14 residues. The germline gives CDR1 GTSNPN, CDR2 SVGIG (reference sequence). Trimming shortened V by 5 bases and J by 7 bases, and 21 bases separated the two germline ends. The CDR3 is CAWSLLGAGREQYF. As DNA, the CDR3 is TGTGCCTGGTCCCTCCTTGGGGCAGGTAGGGAGCAGTACTTC.

V gene TRBV9 combines with J gene TRBJ2-1; D is perhaps TRBD2 (5 bases). Looked up from germline, CDR1 is SGDLS and CDR2 is YYNGEE. This CDR3 is 15 amino acids long. Trimming removed 0 bases at V and 9 bases at J, with 16 bases between. The CDR3 DNA sequence: TGTGCCAGCAGCGTAGCCCCGGGGAGTGAGGGTGAGCAGTTCTTC. Its translation: CASSVAPGSEGEQFF.

The table lists this clonotype with many counts. The chain couples TRBV30 to TRBJ2-2; D is possibly TRBD1 (6 bases). The CDR3 has 13 residues. Trimming removed 2 bases at V and 7 bases at J, with 11 bases between. CDR1 and CDR2 (germline): GTSNPN, SVGIG (reference sequence). CDR3 sequence: CAWSLRGNGELFF. CDR3 bases: TGTGCCTGGAGTCTTAGGGGGAACGGGGAGCTGTTTTTT. Full variable domain (remainder filled in from reference TRBV30 and TRBJ2-2): SQTIHQWPATLVQPVGSPLSLECTVEGTSNPNLYWYRQAAGRGLQLLFYSVGIGQISSEVPQNLSASRPQDRQFILSSKKLLLSDSGFYLCAWSLRGNGELFFGEGSRLTVL.

There are many counts of this clonotype. CDR3 region: CAWSTWGTDTQYF. Here the CDR3 DNA reads TGTGCCTGGAGTACCTGGGGCACAGATACGCAGTATTTT. The chain recombines TRBV30 with TRBJ2-3; D unclear. The CDR3 is made up of 13 amino acids. The V gene lost 2 bases and the J gene lost 1 base, with 7 bases spanning the gap. Germline V gene lookup returns CDR1 GTSNPN and CDR2 SVGIG (reference sequence). The entire variable domain, with the rest obtained from reference TRBV30 and TRBJ2-3, is as follows: SQTIHQWPATLVQPVGSPLSLECTVEGTSNPNLYWYRQAAGRGLQLLFYSVGIGQISSEVPQNLSASRPQDRQFILSSKKLLLSDSGFYLCAWSTWGTDTQYFGPGTRLTVL.

This clonotype was picked up many times. CDR3 in amino acids: CSASPGGGRDTEAFF. CDR3 DNA: TGCAGTGCTAGTCCCGGTGGGGGTCGGGACACTGAAGCTTTCTTT. The V and J genes are TRBV20-1 and TRBJ1-1; possibly TRBD1 for D (5 bases). V was pared by 3 bases and J by 3 bases, with 17 bases between. The CDR3 is 15 amino acids. Germline V gene data show CDR1 as DFQATT and CDR2 as SNEGSKA (reference sequence).

This clonotype has a count of ten or more. The gene calls are TRBV11-2 and TRBJ2-1, with 8 bases lining up with TRBD2. V lost 5 bases and J lost 8; bases outside the gene matches: 11. The CDR3 covers 15 residues. In germline, CDR1 is SGHAT, CDR2 FQNNGV. CDR3 nucleotide sequence: TGTGCCAGCAGCATCTCAGGTAGCGGGATCTATGAGCAGTTCTTC. Translation: CASSISGSGIYEQFF.

This clonotype was seen a few times. J is TRBJ2-5 and V is TRBV5-1; 9 nucleotides line up with TRBD2. Germline CDR1 reads SGHRS; CDR2 reads YFSETQ. The CDR3 is 17 residues long. The junction had 11 bases not matched to a gene; V was cut back by 0 bases and J by 5 bases. The CDR3 is CASSLAGGSGSGETQYF. In DNA form, the CDR3 reads TGCGCCAGCAGCTTGGCCGGCGGTAGCGGGAGTGGTGAGACCCAGTACTTC.

This clonotype was found a few times. The chain uses TRBV20-1 and TRBJ2-5; D is perhaps TRBD2 (5 bases). This CDR3 is built from 13 residues. Trimming cost V 0 bases and J 7 bases, with 12 bases left between them. CDR1 and CDR2 (germline): DFQATT, SNEGSKA (reference sequence). This CDR3 is CSARDWTAGTQYF. The CDR3 nucleotides are TGCAGTGCTAGAGATTGGACGGCGGGGACCCAGTACTTC.

Ten or more counts support this clonotype. The chain joins TRBV3-1 to TRBJ1-5; TRBD1 might be the D (5 bases). Trimming cost V 0 bases and J 4 bases, with 10 bases left between them. CDR3 length: 15 amino acids. Germline V CDR1 and CDR2: LGHDT, YNNKEL (reference sequence). The CDR3 spells CASSQDQGSNQPQHF. The CDR3 DNA reads TGTGCCAGCAGCCAAGATCAGGGATCGAATCAGCCCCAGCATTTT.

The chain combines TRBV5-1 with TRBJ2-2; 8 positions match TRBD2. With V trimmed by 1 base and J by 1 base, 0 bases remained unmatched. CDR3 length: 15 amino acids. From germline, CDR1 is SGHRS and CDR2 YFSETQ. The chain's CDR3 is CASSLSGGNTGELFF. The CDR3 nucleotides read TGCGCCAGCAGCTTGAGCGGGGGGAACACCGGGGAGCTGTTTTTT.

This chain's CDR3 is CASSLQGNTIYF. The DNA of the CDR3 is TGTGCCAGCAGCTTACAGGGAAACACCATATATTTT. The rearrangement links TRBV7-2 to TRBJ1-3; no definite D call. CDR3 length: 12 residues. Germline lookup yields CDR1 SGHTA and CDR2 FQGNSA. With 2 bases removed from V and 4 bases from J, the gap between germline ends came to 3 bases.

This clonotype was detected many times. This chain connects TRBV2 to TRBJ2-3; 8 nucleotides match TRBD2. The CDR3 runs to 15 residues. Trimming removed 6 bases from V and 7 bases from J; junction bases left unmatched: 12. CDR1 is SNHLY, CDR2 FYNNEI, per germline. The CDR3 nucleotides read TGTGCCAGCAGCCGGGGGGGAGTGGACGGGCATACGCAGTATTTT. Protein: CASSRGGVDGHTQYF.

There are many counts of this clonotype. V and J are TRBV29-1 and TRBJ2-1; TRBD1 matches at 7 bases. J gave up 9 bases and V 6 bases, and 5 bases lay outside the gene matches. This CDR3 has 11 amino acids. Germline CDR1 SQVTM, CDR2 ANQGSEA. The chain's CDR3 is CSVYRGAEQFF. Written as DNA, the CDR3 is TGCAGCGTCTACAGGGGTGCTGAGCAGTTCTTC.

CDR3 in DNA: TGTGCCAGCAGCCAAGTGGGACAGGGGGCGGCAGAGACCCAGTACTTC. Translated, it gives CASSQVGQGAAETQYF. This chain links TRBV3-1 with TRBJ2-5, with 12 nucleotides matching TRBD1. The CDR3 covers 16 residues. Germline CDR1 LGHDT, CDR2 YNNKEL (reference sequence). After removal of 1 base from V and 4 bases from J, the junction contained 4 bases not matched to a gene.